What follows are 17 T cell receptor beta chains derived from one specimen sequenced in a study of T cells in Graves' hyperthyroidism and ophthalmopathy. RNA transcripts served as the template for amplifying TCR beta CDR3 regions. When the TCR CDR3 underwent first-round RT-PCR, the HTBI primer set was used. TCRdb itself ran the multiplex PCR reads through MiXCR, one entry per CDR3 protein. The repertoire includes roughly 110,000 distinct CDR3 sequences, roughly 15% of them detected once, and around two fifths sits in the top ten. Sequencing used blood. These receptors all stem from a woman aged 45-59 years with Graves' hyperthyroidism.

In this sample, this clonotype turned up many times. The chain combines TRBV20-1 with TRBJ2-5; 7 positions match TRBD2. CDR3 length: 14 residues. V shed 5 bases, J shed 2 bases, and the junction held 8 bases outside the gene matches. Germline CDR1 is DFQATT and CDR2 is SNEGSKA (reference sequence). CDR3: CSAFGGGYQETQYF. Here the CDR3 DNA reads TGCAGTGCTTTCGGGGGAGGGTATCAAGAGACCCAGTACTTC.

This clonotype was observed at least ten times. The chain carries TRBV24-1 and TRBJ2-5; D unresolved. Trimming cost V 3 bases and J 6 bases, with 10 bases left between them. There are 13 residues in the CDR3. The V gene's germline CDR1 is KGHDR and CDR2 SFDVKD. The CDR3 sequence is CATSDPLTQTQYF. The CDR3 region has the DNA TGTGCCACCAGTGATCCCCTGACCCAGACCCAGTACTTC.

The rearrangement links TRBV5-1 to TRBJ2-7; D ambiguous. V lost 0 bases and J lost 7, with 11 bases in between. The CDR3 has 13 amino acids. Germline CDR1 reads SGHRS; CDR2 reads YFSETQ. CDR3 sequence: CASSLGATSEQYF. The CDR3 DNA reads TGCGCCAGCAGCTTGGGGGCCACTTCGGAGCAGTACTTC.

This clonotype was counted at least ten times. The genes are TRBV20-1 and TRBJ1-2; TRBD1 matches at 8 bases. V lost 3 bases to trimming and J lost 5 bases; unmatched junction nucleotides: 8. CDR1 is DFQATT and CDR2 is SNEGSKA in the germline V gene (reference sequence). The CDR3 runs 14 residues. The CDR3 sequence: CSARSDREGYGYTF. The CDR3 coding sequence is TGCAGTGCTAGGTCGGACAGGGAGGGGTATGGCTACACCTTC.

This clonotype was counted at least ten times. The V and J genes are TRBV5-8 and TRBJ1-2, with D hard to call. The length of the CDR3 is 14 residues. Germline lookup yields CDR1 SGHTS and CDR2 YDEGEE. V dropped 4 bases and J dropped 2 bases, with 12 bases sitting between them. The CDR3 nucleotides read TGTGCCAGCAGCAGTCTGCCGCCGAACTATGGCTACACCTTC. This translates into CASSSLPPNYGYTF.

Ten or more counts support this clonotype. The chain combines TRBV10-3 with TRBJ2-3, with 7 bases fitting TRBD2. This CDR3 contains 15 residues. Germline loops: CDR1 ENHRY, CDR2 SYGVKD. The junction had 5 bases not matched to a gene; V was cut back by 5 bases and J by 0 bases. In DNA, the CDR3 is TGTGCCATCAGTAACAGCGGGACTAGCACAGATACGCAGTATTTT. This sequence encodes CAISNSGTSTDTQYF.

This clonotype was observed at least ten times. The chain links TRBV7-2 to TRBJ1-5; 7 bases match TRBD1. The CDR3 runs 16 residues. Germline V gene data show CDR1 as SGHTA and CDR2 as FQGNSA. With V trimmed by 5 bases and J by 4 bases, 11 bases remained unmatched. CDR3 region: CASSPRGGQLNQPQHF. CDR3 in DNA: TGTGCCAGCAGCCCAAGGGGGGGACAGCTAAATCAGCCCCAGCATTTT. The variable domain in full, completed from reference TRBV7-2 and TRBJ1-5, reads GAGVSQSPSNKVTEKGKDVELRCDPISGHTALYWYRQSLGQGLEFLIYFQGNSAPDKSGLPSDRFSAERTGGSVSTLTIQRTQQEDSAVYLCASSPRGGQLNQPQHFGDGTRLSIL.

The chain combines TRBV7-2 with TRBJ2-7; 10 positions match TRBD1. Germline assignment: CDR1 SGHTA and CDR2 FQGNSA. The CDR3 loop spans 14 amino acids. The ends lost 5 bases at V and 3 bases at J; junction bases unmatched: 4. The CDR3 DNA reads TGTGCCAGCAGCGAAGGGACAGGGGACTACGAGCAGTACTTC. It encodes CASSEGTGDYEQYF. Drawing the rest from reference TRBV7-2 and TRBJ2-7, the complete variable domain is GAGVSQSPSNKVTEKGKDVELRCDPISGHTALYWYRQSLGQGLEFLIYFQGNSAPDKSGLPSDRFSAERTGGSVSTLTIQRTQQEDSAVYLCASSEGTGDYEQYFGPGTRLTVT.

This clonotype was counted at least ten times. The rearrangement links TRBV10-2 to TRBJ2-7; 7 bases map to TRBD2. The V gene end was trimmed by 7 bases and the J gene end by 0 bases; junction bases not matched to a gene: 6. The CDR3 is made up of 14 amino acids. CDR1 and CDR2 from the germline V gene are WSHSY and SAAADI. The CDR3 coding sequence is TGCGCCAGCAAGACCAGCGGGACCTCCTACGAGCAGTACTTC. It is translated as CASKTSGTSYEQYF.

This clonotype came up many times. The rearrangement links TRBV20-1 to TRBJ2-5; TRBD2 agrees at 7 bases. Germline V CDR1 and CDR2: DFQATT, SNEGSKA (reference sequence). This CDR3 is built from 13 residues. V shed 5 bases, J shed 1 base, and the junction held 4 bases outside the gene matches. CDR3 DNA sequence: TGCAGTGCTTGGGGGACTATCCAAGAGACCCAGTACTTC. Translation gives CSAWGTIQETQYF.

This clonotype was detected ten times or more. The V call is TRBV2, the J call TRBJ2-1; 10 bases agree with TRBD2. Germline V lookup: CDR1 SNHLY, CDR2 FYNNEI. V was clipped by 7 bases and J by 0 bases; unmatched bases: 6. This CDR3 contains 16 residues. Here the CDR3 DNA reads TGTGCCAGCAACGGACTAGCGGAAAGCTCCTACAATGAGCAGTTCTTC. Protein: CASNGLAESSYNEQFF.

V and J are TRBV20-1 and TRBJ2-7; tentatively, D is TRBD1 or TRBD2 (5 bases each). The CDR3 spans 16 residues. CDR1 is DFQATT and CDR2 is SNEGSKA in the germline V gene (reference sequence). V lost 6 bases, J lost 0 bases, and 21 bases lay in between. CDR3 region: CSAPGTGTRSSYEQYF. The CDR3 DNA reads TGCAGTGCCCCCGGGACCGGGACGCGGAGCTCCTACGAGCAGTACTTC.

This clonotype came up many times. This sequence joins TRBV28 and TRBJ2-1; D is undetermined. The CDR3 is 13 amino acids. Germline V gene sequence: CDR1 MDHEN, CDR2 SYDVKM. With 7 bases removed from V and 1 base from J, the gap between germline ends came to 8 bases. The chain's CDR3 is CASTQVSYNEQFF. CDR3 sequence (DNA): TGTGCCAGCACCCAGGTATCCTACAATGAGCAGTTCTTC.

The chain uses TRBV20-1 and TRBJ1-6; D uncertain. The V gene's germline CDR1 is DFQATT and CDR2 SNEGSKA (reference sequence). The germline V and J ends were trimmed by 4 bases and 7 bases, with 8 bases remaining between them. The CDR3 totals 12 residues. The CDR3 sequence: CSATLPNSPLHF. CDR3 DNA sequence: TGCAGTGCTACCCTCCCGAATTCACCCCTCCACTTT.

The table lists this clonotype with many counts. The V call is TRBV9, the J call TRBJ2-2, with 11 bases fitting TRBD1. The trim removed 3 bases at V and 6 bases at J, leaving 1 base unmatched. There are 14 residues in the CDR3. Germline loops: CDR1 SGDLS, CDR2 YYNGEE. In DNA form, the CDR3 reads TGTGCCAGCAGCGCGGGACAGGGGGCCGGGGAGCTGTTTTTT. Translated, it gives CASSAGQGAGELFF.

This clonotype was recorded many times. V and J are TRBV7-8 and TRBJ2-2; D remains ambiguous. The V end lost 2 bases, the J end lost 0 bases, and 16 bases lay between the germline ends. Germline CDR1 reads SGHVS; CDR2 reads FQNEAQ. This CDR3 has 18 amino acids. The CDR3 region has the DNA TGTGCCAGCAGCTTATCTGCGTGGACGACGTCGAACACCGGGGAGCTGTTTTTT. Amino acids: CASSLSAWTTSNTGELFF.

This clonotype was recorded at least ten times. This chain connects TRBV28 to TRBJ2-5; D possibly corresponds to TRBD1 (5 bases). This CDR3 comprises 10 residues. The germline gives CDR1 MDHEN, CDR2 SYDVKM. CDR3 bases: TGTGCTACAGGTCGGGAGACCCAGTACTTC. It specifies CATGRETQYF.